In this sample, the clone carrying this T cell receptor (beta chain) turned up once. These data originate in a study of blood T cell repertoires in COVID-19. Study-wide background: From T cells, B-cell-depleted T cells, or PBMCs came the material, which was cDNA or gDNA.

With 2 bases removed from V and 0 bases from J, the gap between germline ends came to 8 bases. The CDR3 length is 15 residues. Germline V gene data show CDR1 as MNHNS and CDR2 as SASEGT. Libraries were prepared by immunoSEQ multiplex PCR; TCRdb keeps only in-frame clonotypes and omits some of them. The sample carries some 70,000 clones, around 88% recorded once. This chain uses TRBV6-1 with TRBJ1-5; D unclear. Sequences were obtained from peripheral blood. This receptor was obtained from a man aged 55 to 70 with acute or convalescent COVID-19. Here the CDR3 reads CASSENRFSNQPQHF. The DNA for the CDR3 is TGTGCCAGCAGTGAAAATAGATTTAGCAATCAGCCCCAGCATTTT.